This TCR beta chain was recorded in a study of blood T cell repertoires in COVID-19. Overall study: Samples representing acute and convalescent COVID-19 were sourced from the United States, Italy and Spain. PBMCs, B-cell-depleted T cells, or T cells were the source of the cDNA or gDNA that made up the material.

Per the germline V gene, CDR1 is SGHRS and CDR2 is YFSETQ. This CDR3 has 15 residues. Unmatched junction bases numbered 6, after V lost 2 bases and J lost 2 bases. How the authors handled the data: Reference gene primers were amplified, and this amplification served to estimate nucleated cell counts. TCRdb keeps only in-frame clones here, not all; method: immunoSEQ multiplex PCR. Clone size and V and J calls were adopted from that table, with D and trimming inferred from the DNA. The sample lists about 230,000 clones; around four fifths were seen once. This clone was detected only once. The source of this sequence is a woman between 70 and 85 years old with active or convalescent COVID-19. Source material: peripheral blood. The V and J genes are TRBV5-1 and TRBJ2-5, with 7 bases matching TRBD1. Here the CDR3 DNA reads TGCGCCAGCAGCTTTATTCCGGGACAGCAAGAGACCCAGTACTTC. Its translation is CASSFIPGQQETQYF.